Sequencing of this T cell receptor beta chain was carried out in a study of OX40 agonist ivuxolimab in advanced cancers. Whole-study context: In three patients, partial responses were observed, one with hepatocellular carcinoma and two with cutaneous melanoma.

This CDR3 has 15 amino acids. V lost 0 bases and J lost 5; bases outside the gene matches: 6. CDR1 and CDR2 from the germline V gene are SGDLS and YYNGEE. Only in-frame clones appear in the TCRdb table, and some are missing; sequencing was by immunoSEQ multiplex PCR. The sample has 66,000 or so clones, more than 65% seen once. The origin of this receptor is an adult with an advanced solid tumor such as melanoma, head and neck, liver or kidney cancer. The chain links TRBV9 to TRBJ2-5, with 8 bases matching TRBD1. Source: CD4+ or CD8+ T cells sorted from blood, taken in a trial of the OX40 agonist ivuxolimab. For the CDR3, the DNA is TGTGCCAGCAGCGTAGTCCAGGGGGCAGGGGAGACCCAGTACTTC. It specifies CASSVVQGAGETQYF.